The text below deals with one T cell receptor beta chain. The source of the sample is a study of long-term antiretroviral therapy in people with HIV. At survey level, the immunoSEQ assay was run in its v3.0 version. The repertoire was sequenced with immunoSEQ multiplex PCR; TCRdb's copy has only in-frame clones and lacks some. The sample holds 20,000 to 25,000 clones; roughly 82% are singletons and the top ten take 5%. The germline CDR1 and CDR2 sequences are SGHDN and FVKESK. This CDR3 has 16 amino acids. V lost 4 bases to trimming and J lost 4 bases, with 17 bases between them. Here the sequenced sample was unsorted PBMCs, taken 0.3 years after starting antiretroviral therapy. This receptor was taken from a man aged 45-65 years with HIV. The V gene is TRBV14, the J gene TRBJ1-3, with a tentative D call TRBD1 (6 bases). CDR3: CASSPTGFSLGNTIYF. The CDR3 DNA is TGTGCCAGCAGCCCAACAGGGTTCTCTCTGGGAAACACCATATATTTT.